This record covers a single TCR beta chain. These data originate in a study of blood T cell repertoires in COVID-19. Study as a whole: Whether acute or convalescent, the COVID-19 samples came from the United States, Italy and Spain. Sources were T cells, B-cell-depleted T cells, or PBMCs; the material itself was cDNA or gDNA.

Per the original data handling: For nucleated cells, counts were estimated from reference gene primer amplification. The assay was immunoSEQ multiplex PCR, and TCRdb's table has in-frame clones only and misses some. The V and J calls and clone size come from that table; D and trimming were worked out from the DNA. This table has fewer than 200,000 clones, about 83% appearing once. The CDR3 is 17 residues long. Per germline, CDR1 SGHDN and CDR2 FVKESK. After removal of 4 bases from V and 6 bases from J, the junction contained 16 bases not matched to a gene. The sample comprised peripheral blood. This sequence originates from a man aged 35 to 55 who had recovered from COVID-19. The chain couples TRBV14 to TRBJ1-2; 8 positions agree with TRBD1. CDR3 in amino acids: CASSPGQGYASVDGYTF. The DNA for the CDR3 is TGTGCCAGCAGCCCCGGACAGGGATACGCGTCGGTGGATGGCTACACCTTC.